These 8 T cell receptor beta chains were all obtained from the same sample, sequenced in a study of blood T cell repertoires in COVID-19. The table came from immunoSEQ multiplex PCR; TCRdb's copy has only in-frame clones and leaves some out. The sample carries approximately 85,000 clones, roughly 89% recorded once. The specimen was peripheral blood. Every receptor here comes from a man between 50 and 59 years old with acute or convalescent COVID-19.

The chain uses TRBV3-1 (or the pseudogene TRBV3-2) and TRBJ2-2; a weak D match, TRBD1 (5 bases). V lost 0 bases and J 3 bases, leaving 11 bases between the germline ends. Germline V gives CDR1 LGHDT, CDR2 YNNKEL (reference sequence). The CDR3 runs to 16 residues. CDR3 nucleotides: TGTGCCAGCAGCCAAGAAAATCGACAGTACACCGGGGAGCTGTTTTTT. Amino acid sequence: CASSQENRQYTGELFF.

This sequence joins TRBV4-1 and TRBJ1-4, with TRBD1 as a possible D gene (6 bases). Trimming shortened V by 4 bases and J by 7 bases, and 10 bases separated the two germline ends. The CDR3 covers 13 residues. Germline V gene lookup returns CDR1 MGHRA and CDR2 YSYEKL. In nucleotides, the CDR3 is TGCGCCAGCAGCCGGTTCAGGGGTGAAAAACTGTTTTTT. Its translation is CASSRFRGEKLFF.

This clone was seen once. The genes are TRBV19 and TRBJ1-1; no clear D gene. The CDR3 totals 13 residues. Per the germline V gene, CDR1 is LNHDA and CDR2 is SQIVND (reference sequence). V lost 6 bases, J lost 4 bases, and 12 bases lay in between. The CDR3 DNA is TGTGCCAGTAGGGTCCCGGGAAGCACTGAAGCTTTCTTT. Translating gives CASRVPGSTEAFF.

V usage is TRBV4-1 and J usage is TRBJ2-7, with 7 bases identical to TRBD1. V trimming: 1 base; J trimming: 7 bases; junction bases outside the gene matches: 10. The CDR3 is made up of 15 amino acids. In germline, CDR1 is MGHRA, CDR2 YSYEKL. The DNA for the CDR3 is TGCGCCAGCAGCCAAGGGGACAGCCTTTTTCTGGAGCAGTACGTC. It codes for CASSQGDSLFLEQYV.

This clone appeared once. The genes are TRBV27 and TRBJ2-7; the D gene is possibly TRBD1 (6 bases). V lost 6 bases to trimming and J lost 3 bases, with 18 bases between them. The CDR3 has 15 residues. Germline V gene data show CDR1 as MNHEY and CDR2 as SMNVEV (reference sequence). CDR3 protein: CASRRSTGENYEQYF. The CDR3, as DNA: TGTGCCAGCAGGCGGTCGACAGGCGAAAACTACGAGCAGTACTTC.

The chain couples TRBV10-3 to TRBJ1-2; 8 positions match TRBD1. Losses at the gene ends were 8 bases for V and 6 bases for J; bases not matched to a gene: 8. This CDR3 spans 13 amino acids. The germline gives CDR1 ENHRY, CDR2 SYGVKD. CDR3 region: CAISDREEHGYTF. The CDR3, as DNA: TGTGCCATCTCGGACAGGGAGGAACATGGCTACACCTTC.

V is TRBV7-6 and J is TRBJ2-5; no clear D. The V and J ends lost 5 bases and 5 bases respectively, with 6 bases between them. The germline gives CDR1 SGHVS, CDR2 FNYEAQ. The CDR3 extends over 11 amino acids. The CDR3 DNA sequence: TGTGCCAGCAGCCCCCTGGAGACCCAGTACTTC. Translation: CASSPLETQYF.

The rearrangement links TRBV11-3 to TRBJ2-1; D remains ambiguous. V lost 1 base to trimming and J lost 7 bases, with 11 bases between them. Germline CDR1 is SGHNT and CDR2 is YENEEA. CDR3 size: 14 residues. CDR3 DNA: TGTGCCAGCAGCTTAGGAGGTTCATCGAATGAGCAGTTCTTC. Translated: CASSLGGSSNEQFF.